This entry describes one TCR beta chain. Its specificity is unknown. Germline values: CDR1 MNHEY, CDR2 SMNVEV (reference sequence). The ends were cut back, 0 bases at V and 7 bases at J, with 13 bases in the middle. This CDR3 region has 15 residues. The entry originates in a study of T cell repertoires in cytomegalovirus infection. Findings of the study overall: The response measured ex vivo was dominated by TCR beta clonotypes (HLA-C-restricted and CMV-specific).

TCRdb ran MiXCR on the reads and lists one entry per CDR3 protein. This table has 650,000 to 850,000 distinct CDR3 sequences, almost 30% appearing once. The receptor's source is a human donor in good health (CMV status not recorded). Some clones in this sample may be carry-over from other donors' samples. Material: cultured CD8+ T cells from PBMCs, obtained from culture after CMV antigen stimulation. The chain uses TRBV27 and TRBJ1-5; a weak D match, TRBD1 (5 bases). CDR3 amino acids: CASSLSGGARQPQHF. CDR3 DNA: TGTGCCAGCAGTTTATCAGGAGGGGCGAGGCAGCCCCAGCATTTT.